The rows below give T cell receptor beta chains drawn from one sample of a study of T cell repertoires in cytomegalovirus infection. For these TCRs, the target antigens are not known. TCRdb reprocessed the reads via MiXCR and lists one record per CDR3 protein. The sample holds under 50,000 distinct CDR3 sequences; under 25% are singletons and the top ten take roughly 90%. The source material was CD8+ T cells from cultured PBMCs, sampled from culture after CMV antigen stimulation. These receptor sequences come from a human donor in good health (CMV status not recorded). Some clones in this sample may be carry-over from other donors' samples. Each CDR3 is given with its conserved first and last residue. The D gene is left open where the match is weak.

d_gene: -
v_gene: TRBV12-3/TRBV12-4
CDR3aa: CASSRVAVETQYF

d_gene: TRBD1
v_gene: TRBV11-2
CDR3aa: CASSSGGTNEKLFF

d_gene: -
v_gene: TRBV6-5
CDR3aa: CASSYDREQFF

d_gene: -
v_gene: TRBV7-6
CDR3aa: CASSPPLGDKTRGDQETQYF

d_gene: TRBD2
v_gene: TRBV6-2/TRBV6-3
CDR3aa: CASSSLRGVSYEQYF

d_gene: TRBD2
v_gene: TRBV6-5
CDR3aa: CASSYRAGVWETQYF

d_gene: -
v_gene: TRBV6-2/TRBV6-3
CDR3aa: CASALRELETQYF

d_gene: -
v_gene: TRBV10-3
CDR3aa: CAISERSSGNTIYF

d_gene: -
v_gene: TRBV7-6
CDR3aa: CASSPVGLETQYF

d_gene: -
v_gene: TRBV7-2
CDR3aa: CASSLRGSNTEAFF

d_gene: -
v_gene: TRBV7-8
CDR3aa: CASSYGDEQFF

d_gene: -
v_gene: TRBV7-6
CDR3aa: CASSYTVGLTGELFF

d_gene: TRBD1
v_gene: TRBV27
CDR3aa: CASSLFGTGGFSPLHF

d_gene: -
v_gene: TRBV6-2/TRBV6-3
CDR3aa: CASSYSRSTWEQYF

d_gene: -
v_gene: TRBV28
CDR3aa: CASTPQGPPYEQYF

d_gene: TRBD2
v_gene: TRBV4-1
CDR3aa: CASSQGTPGGSTDTQYF

d_gene: -
v_gene: TRBV28
CDR3aa: CASSLPGQFF

d_gene: -
v_gene: TRBV14
CDR3aa: CASSQESTRTEAFF

d_gene: TRBD1
v_gene: TRBV2
CDR3aa: CASSGRATGGRYGNQPQHF

d_gene: -
v_gene: TRBV7-2
CDR3aa: CASSLGVALNEQFF

d_gene: -
v_gene: TRBV15
CDR3aa: CATSSADGDTQYF

d_gene: -
v_gene: TRBV9
CDR3aa: CASSVDRQGGSTEAFF

d_gene: TRBD1
v_gene: TRBV6-6
CDR3aa: CASSYWTGGNYGYTF

d_gene: -
v_gene: TRBV6-2/TRBV6-3
CDR3aa: CASRKGQNEAYEQYF

d_gene: -
v_gene: TRBV7-3
CDR3aa: CASSPDRAGRIVPYGYTF

d_gene: -
v_gene: TRBV12-3/TRBV12-4
CDR3aa: CASMAGGGGSYEQYF

d_gene: -
v_gene: TRBV7-2
CDR3aa: CASSLSAPYEQYF